This TCR beta chain was captured in a study of sequential checkpoint blockade in melanoma. The wider study: TCRβ was sequenced from DNA of approximately 99 pretreatment tumors. Matched biopsies came pretreatment and at week 13 for 20 to 25 patients.

A note on this clone: Its antigen is undetermined.

There are 15 residues in the CDR3. V was pared by 6 bases and J by 8 bases, with 19 bases between. The germline gives CDR1 SGHNT, CDR2 YENEEA. The treatment: randomized to nivolumab then ipilimumab (arm A) or the reverse (arm B). Assay used: immunoSEQ multiplex PCR; TCRdb lists only in-frame clones, some missing. This table holds about 37,000 clones, roughly 32% found once. Findings of the study overall: Mutational load did not correlate with tumor T-cell fraction or clonality.

The clonotype comes from a human donor with melanoma. This chain connects TRBV11-3 to TRBJ1-4; D is perhaps TRBD1 (6 bases). Sequencing used tumor tissue (inferred from file names), obtained from a patient given nivolumab and ipilimumab in sequence. The CDR3 is CASSAMAGVAEKLFF. CDR3 nucleotides: TGTGCCAGCAGTGCCATGGCAGGGGTAGCGGAAAAACTGTTTTTT.